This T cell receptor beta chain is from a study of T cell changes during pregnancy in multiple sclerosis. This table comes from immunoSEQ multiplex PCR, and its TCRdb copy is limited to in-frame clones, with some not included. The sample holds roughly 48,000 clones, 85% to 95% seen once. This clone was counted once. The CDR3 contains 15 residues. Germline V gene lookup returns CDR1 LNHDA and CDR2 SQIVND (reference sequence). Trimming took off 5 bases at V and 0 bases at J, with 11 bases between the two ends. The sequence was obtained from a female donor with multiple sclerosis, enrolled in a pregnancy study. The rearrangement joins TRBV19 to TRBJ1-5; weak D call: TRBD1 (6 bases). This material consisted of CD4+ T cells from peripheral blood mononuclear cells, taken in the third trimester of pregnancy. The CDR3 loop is CASSSGQNSNQPQHF. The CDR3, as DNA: TGTGCCAGTAGTTCGGGACAAAATAGCAATCAGCCCCAGCATTTT.